The 29 T cell receptor beta chains listed next were all sequenced from one sample in a study of regulatory T cells in long-lasting Graves disease. Time point defined: newly diagnosed GD, antithyroid drugs for less than 3 months. PBMC RNA served as the TCR library source. In building TCR beta libraries, iRepertoire HTBI primers were used together with Arm-PCR of CDR3 regions. TCRdb reprocessed the multiplex PCR reads with MiXCR, giving one entry per CDR3 protein. This table holds 400,000 to 500,000 distinct CDR3 sequences, 12% to 15% found once. These data were likewise used in another study, on T cells in Graves' hyperthyroidism and ophthalmopathy.

This material consisted of peripheral blood mononuclear cells (PBMCs), taken at new diagnosis, from a patient treated with antithyroid drugs. Receptor source: a woman in her 50s with Graves disease.

Remarks on this clonotype: A single base separates this from a much larger clone, so it may be a read error. The rearrangement joins TRBV12-3 or TRBV12-4 to TRBJ2-1, with 7 bases fitting TRBD1. After removal of 6 bases from V and 10 bases from J, the junction contained 9 bases not matched to a gene. The CDR3 covers 13 residues. CDR3 coding DNA: TGTGCCAGCAGAGGACAGGAAACCTACGAGCAGTTCTTC. It yields the protein CASRGQETYEQFF.

To note about this clonotype: One base away lies a much larger clone, so this may be a sequencing read error. V and J are TRBV10-3 and TRBJ1-1, with TRBD1 identical over 9 bases. From germline, CDR1 is ENHRY and CDR2 SYGVKD. With V trimmed by 2 bases and J by 1 base, 8 bases remained unmatched. The CDR3 consists of 17 residues. The CDR3 here is CAISEPGTGSANTEAFF. In DNA, the CDR3 is TGTGCCATCAGTGAGCCCGGGACAGGGAGCGCGAACACTGAAGCTTTCTTT.

There are many counts of this clonotype. This CDR3 reads CASSYVGPSSYNEQFF. The CDR3 DNA reads as TGTGCCAGCAGTTACGTCGGCCCTAGCTCCTACAATGAGCAGTTCTTC. The chain recombines TRBV6-2 or TRBV6-3 with TRBJ2-1; no definite D call. CDR3 length: 16 residues. The V end lost 2 bases, the J end lost 0 bases, and 11 bases lay between the germline ends. The germline V gene encodes CDR1 MNHEY and CDR2 SVGEGT.

This clonotype was detected ten times or more. An end of the junction does not agree with germline; a read error may underlie this. The V gene is TRBV27, the J gene TRBJ2-1, with 11 bases that match TRBD2. The CDR3 loop spans 17 amino acids. Germline CDR1 is MNHEY and CDR2 is SMNVEV (reference sequence). CDR3 sequence: CASSFTKLAGVYDEQFF. In DNA form, the CDR3 reads TGTGCCAGCAGTTTCACCAAACTAGCGGGAGTCTACGATGAGCAGTTCTTC.

In its sample, this clonotype was seen many times. The chain has TRBV6-9 and TRBJ2-5; possibly TRBD1 for D (5 bases). Germline V gives CDR1 MNHGY, CDR2 SVAAGI. Trimming left V 3 bases short and J 4 bases short, with 15 bases between. There are 15 residues in the CDR3. This chain's CDR3 is CASSYIPGMVETQYF. DNA of the CDR3: TGTGCCAGCAGTTACATTCCAGGGATGGTAGAGACCCAGTACTTC.

This clonotype was counted many times. The J gene is TRBJ2-5, the V gene TRBV3-1; D is unclear. There are 14 residues in the CDR3. CDR1 is LGHDT and CDR2 is YNNKEL in the germline V gene (reference sequence). Trimming stripped 5 bases from V and 3 bases from J, with 13 bases between. DNA of the CDR3: TGTGCCAGCAGCTCTTATAACAAGGAAGAGACCCAGTACTTC. Protein product: CASSSYNKEETQYF.

A few counts support this clonotype. CDR3 in DNA: TGTGCCAGCAGCCAGGGGGGGGACAGCGGGCAGCCCCAGCATTTT. It translates to CASSQGGDSGQPQHF. The chain combines TRBV12-3 or TRBV12-4 with TRBJ1-5; 7 bases align to TRBD1. Trimming took 6 bases from V and 7 from J; bases not matched to a gene: 12. The length of the CDR3 is 15 residues.

At least ten counts were recorded for this clonotype. J is TRBJ1-6 and V is TRBV7-6; TRBD1 aligns across 9 bases. The CDR3 runs to 16 residues. CDR1 is SGHVS and CDR2 is FNYEAQ in the germline V gene. With 5 bases clipped from V and 5 bases from J, the junction kept 7 bases outside the gene matches. The CDR3, as DNA: TGTGCCAGCAGCCTTGGGACAGGGCTTGATAATTCACCCCTCCACTTT. Translating it yields CASSLGTGLDNSPLHF. The full variable domain, in which reference TRBV7-6 and TRBJ1-6 provide the parts outside the CDR3, is GAGVSQSPRYKVTKRGQDVALRCDPISGHVSLYWYRQALGQGPEFLTYFNYEAQQDKSGLPNDRFSAERPEGSISTLTIQRTEQRDSAMYRCASSLGTGLDNSPLHFGNGTRLTVT.

This rearrangement joins TRBV30 to TRBJ2-1; TRBD2 might be the D (6 bases). CDR1 is GTSNPN and CDR2 is SVGIG in the germline V gene (reference sequence). Trimming shortened V by 5 bases and J by 2 bases, and 25 bases separated the two germline ends. The CDR3 is 18 amino acids. The CDR3 protein is CAWEHPGLGSPPYNEQFF. CDR3 nucleotide sequence: TGTGCCTGGGAACATCCGGGACTCGGATCGCCCCCCTACAATGAGCAGTTCTTC.

This clonotype showed up just a few times. This chain joins TRBV6-9 and TRBJ1-6; 7 bases map to TRBD1. The V segment lost 3 bases and the J segment 5 bases; nucleotides outside the gene matches: 13. This CDR3 comprises 18 residues. Germline V gives CDR1 MNHGY, CDR2 SVAAGI. CDR3 region: CASSYSGGDSPNNSPLHF. As DNA, the CDR3 is TGTGCCAGCAGTTACTCAGGCGGGGACAGTCCTAATAATTCACCCCTCCACTTT.

This clonotype appeared many times. This chain connects TRBV20-1 to TRBJ2-7; the D is unclear. The CDR3 runs to 13 residues. CDR1 and CDR2 (germline): DFQATT, SNEGSKA (reference sequence). V shed 2 bases and J shed 6 bases, with 14 bases lying between them. CDR3 in amino acids: CSARSIGDSEQYF. The DNA for the CDR3 is TGCAGTGCTAGATCGATTGGGGATTCCGAGCAGTACTTC.

This clonotype appeared many times. The chain has TRBV30 and TRBJ2-7; the match to TRBD2 covers 8 bases. V lost 3 bases to trimming and J lost 5 bases; unmatched junction nucleotides: 9. Germline CDR1 reads GTSNPN; CDR2 reads SVGIG (reference sequence). The CDR3 length is 14 residues. CDR3 sequence reads: CAWRGDGGADEQYF. The DNA for the CDR3 is TGTGCCTGGAGGGGGGACGGGGGGGCGGACGAGCAGTACTTC.

This rearrangement joins TRBV19 to TRBJ1-5, with D possibly matching TRBD1 (6 bases). From germline, CDR1 is LNHDA and CDR2 SQIVND (reference sequence). Trimming took off 5 bases at V and 2 bases at J, with 19 bases between the two ends. There are 17 residues in the CDR3. The CDR3 spells CASSSLRGIKGNQPQHF. In nucleotides, the CDR3 is TGTGCCAGTAGTTCCCTTAGGGGGATTAAAGGCAATCAGCCCCAGCATTTT.

The genes are TRBV5-1 and TRBJ2-5, with a possible D match to TRBD2 (6 bases). Germline CDR1 SGHRS, CDR2 YFSETQ. The CDR3 runs 15 residues. V was cut by 5 bases and J by 5 bases, with 19 bases left in between. CDR3 coding DNA: TGCGCCAGCAGGGCGACGGGGGAGGAGGAGGAGACCCAGTACTTC. The encoded protein is CASRATGEEEETQYF.

The sample holds many counts of this clonotype. A junction end diverges from the germline sequence, so it may reflect a read error. The V call is TRBV11-1, the J call TRBJ1-2; unclear D gene. The CDR3 consists of 15 residues. The germline gives CDR1 SGHAT, CDR2 FQDESV (reference sequence). The CDR3 DNA is TGTGCCAGCAGCTTTGGGTGGCCACAAAACTCTGGCTACACCTTC. It yields the protein CASSFGWPQNSGYTF.

Only a few counts were recorded for this clonotype. One end of the junction varies from germline; a read error may be responsible. The chain links TRBV27 to TRBJ2-7; tentatively, D is TRBD1 or TRBD2 (6 bases each). The CDR3 has 13 residues. Looked up from germline, CDR1 is MNHEY and CDR2 is SMNVEV (reference sequence). CDR3 in amino acids: CASSPRQDYVQYF. The CDR3 nucleotides are TGTGCCAGCAGTCCCCGACAGGACTACGTGCAGTACTTC.

This clonotype was recorded at least ten times. Written as DNA, the CDR3 is TGTGCCAGCAGTTTATTTGCCCTGAGGCACAATGAGCAGTTCTTC. Residues: CASSLFALRHNEQFF. This chain links TRBV28 with TRBJ2-1; D gene uncertain. The CDR3 consists of 15 residues. Germline V gives CDR1 MDHEN, CDR2 SYDVKM. V was clipped by 1 base and J by 5 bases, with 12 bases between them.

About this clonotype itself: A much larger clone is a single base away; this may be a read error. The chain has TRBV20-1 and TRBJ2-3; 11 bases align to TRBD2. CDR3 length equals 15 residues. With 3 bases clipped from V and 4 bases from J, the junction kept 6 bases outside the gene matches. Per germline, CDR1 DFQATT and CDR2 SNEGSKA (reference sequence). CDR3: CSARKLAGEPDTQYF. The CDR3 DNA reads as TGCAGTGCTAGGAAACTAGCGGGAGAACCAGATACGCAGTATTTT.

The chain carries TRBV5-1 and TRBJ2-7, with 9 bases fitting TRBD2. Germline assignment: CDR1 SGHRS and CDR2 YFSETQ. V dropped 0 bases and J dropped 3; count of bases not matched to a gene: 10. The CDR3 length is 17 residues. The CDR3 bases are TGCGCCAGCAGCTTGGCCTTATTGGCTAGCGGGAACTACGAGCAGTACTTC. Its translation: CASSLALLASGNYEQYF.

Comments on this clonotype: Sequence at one end of the junction differs from germline and may be a read error. CDR3: CAGSPGLAGLSYEQYF. As DNA, the CDR3 is TGTGCCGGCAGTCCAGGACTAGCGGGACTCTCCTACGAGCAGTACTTC. The chain combines TRBV27 with TRBJ2-7; TRBD2 agrees at 12 bases. Germline V gives CDR1 MNHEY, CDR2 SMNVEV (reference sequence). The CDR3 has 16 amino acids.

This clonotype was detected many times. The V call is TRBV9, the J call TRBJ2-7; D unresolved. This CDR3 spans 14 amino acids. Germline-derived CDR1 and CDR2 are SGDLS and YYNGEE. V was shortened by 3 bases and J by 5 bases, with 15 bases between the two germline ends. CDR3 DNA sequence: TGTGCCAGCAGCGCCCCATCTAACGAGAACGAGCAGTACTTC. This translates into CASSAPSNENEQYF.

This clonotype was observed at least ten times. The rearrangement links TRBV3-1 to TRBJ1-1, with D maybe TRBD1 (6 bases). Germline V gives CDR1 LGHDT, CDR2 YNNKEL (reference sequence). This CDR3 is built from 16 residues. The ends were cut back, 0 bases at V and 6 bases at J, with 17 bases in the middle. CDR3 in DNA: TGTGCCAGCAGCCAAGAGAGGGGTGGGGGCATCGCTGAAGCTTTCTTT. Its translation is CASSQERGGGIAEAFF.

This clonotype was observed a few times. This rearrangement joins TRBV6-2 or TRBV6-3 to TRBJ1-1; 12 bases align to TRBD1. The CDR3 contains 16 residues. V gave up 2 bases and J gave up 5 bases; unmatched junction bases: 6. Germline values: CDR1 MNHEY, CDR2 SVGEGT. The CDR3 spells CASSYGTGGLGTEAFF. CDR3 coding DNA: TGTGCCAGCAGTTACGGGACAGGGGGCCTTGGGACTGAAGCTTTCTTT.

This clonotype was detected a few times. The rearrangement joins TRBV6-2 or TRBV6-3 to TRBJ2-3; D gene unclear. The CDR3 spans 13 residues. CDR1 MNHEY and CDR2 SVGEGT come from the germline V gene. V was clipped by 0 bases and J by 5 bases, with 6 bases between them. The CDR3 loop is CASSYSTLDTQYF. CDR3 sequence (DNA): TGTGCCAGCAGTTACTCGACCCTAGATACGCAGTATTTT.

This clonotype was picked up many times. The V gene is TRBV2, the J gene TRBJ2-5; weak D call: TRBD2 (6 bases). Trimming pared 6 bases from V and 5 bases from J, leaving 22 bases between. The CDR3 sequence is 16 residues long. The germline V gene has CDR1 SNHLY and CDR2 FYNNEI. This CDR3 reads CASSGPQIFRGETQYF. Written as DNA, the CDR3 is TGTGCCAGCAGCGGACCACAGATATTTCGGGGGGAGACCCAGTACTTC.

Details on this clonotype: This may be a read error, as it is one base from a much larger clone. The chain couples TRBV20-1 to TRBJ1-1, with D maybe TRBD1 (5 bases). The germline V gene has CDR1 DFQATT and CDR2 SNEGSKA (reference sequence). The CDR3 contains 15 residues. The ends were cut back, 6 bases at V and 5 bases at J, with 22 bases in the middle. The CDR3 region is CSAGRQRGLGTEAFF. The CDR3 DNA reads TGCAGTGCAGGAAGGCAGAGGGGATTAGGGACTGAAGCTTTCTTT.

In this sample, this clonotype turned up many times. V and J are TRBV6-1 and TRBJ1-2; D is ambiguous. CDR1 is MNHNS and CDR2 is SASEGT in the germline V gene. The CDR3 sequence is 11 residues long. V lost 7 bases to trimming and J lost 3 bases, with 6 bases between them. CDR3 coding DNA: TGTGCCAGCACCCAAGACTATGGCTACACCTTC. Translated, it gives CASTQDYGYTF.

This clonotype was recorded at least ten times. The V gene is TRBV30, the J gene TRBJ2-7, with D possibly matching TRBD1 (7 bases). This CDR3 region has 15 residues. Per germline, CDR1 GTSNPN and CDR2 SVGIG (reference sequence). The V end lost 0 bases, the J end lost 3 bases, and 15 bases lay between the germline ends. CDR3 sequence reads: CAWSVLSRGDYEQYF. The CDR3 DNA reads as TGTGCCTGGAGTGTCCTAAGCAGGGGGGACTACGAGCAGTACTTC.

Of note for this clonotype: A much larger clone sits a single nucleotide away, making a read error possible. Because the CDR3 is missing its conserved closing phenylalanine or tryptophan, this is likely a read error. The CDR3 sequence: CASSQRTDPYEQYL. The CDR3 nucleotides are TGTGCCAGCAGCCAGAGGACAGATCCATACGAGCAGTACCTC. The V and J genes are TRBV3-1 and TRBJ2-7; tentatively, D is TRBD1 (6 bases). Trimming pared 3 bases from V and 4 bases from J, leaving 13 bases between. CDR1 LGHDT and CDR2 YNNKEL come from the germline V gene (reference sequence). There are 14 residues in the CDR3.